This T cell receptor (beta chain) stems from a study of CD8+CD57+ T cells in acquired aplastic anemia. The study, taken as a whole, reports: Controls and patients did not differ significantly in CD8+ Simpson's diversity.

In this sample, this clonotype turned up a few times. The antigen remains undetermined. Patients picked for sequencing had shown CD8+CD57+ cell expansion detected by flow cytometry. Genomic DNA served as template for TCR beta VDJ and CDR3 profiling. TCRdb itself ran the reads through MiXCR, one entry per CDR3 protein. The profile shows more than 150,000 distinct CDR3 sequences, around 47% of them singletons. The receptor was derived from a human donor with aplastic anemia. Sequenced input: sorted CD4+, CD8+, or CD8+CD57+ T cells (not recorded which) from PBMCs.

CDR3 residues: CASSPRGEYGYTF. The CDR3 DNA is TGTGCCAGCAGCCCACGGGGGGAGTATGGCTACACCTTC. This chain joins TRBV7-6 and TRBJ1-2; TRBD1 is a possible D gene (5 bases). CDR3 size: 13 residues. Trimming cost V 5 bases and J 5 bases, with 12 bases left between them. CDR1 is SGHVS, CDR2 FNYEAQ, per germline.